Presented here are 31 T cell receptor beta chains from one specimen sequenced in a study of CD8+CD57+ T cells in acquired aplastic anemia. Profiling of TCR beta VDJ combinations and CDR3 sequences used genomic DNA as template. Using its own MiXCR run on the reads, TCRdb lists one record per CDR3 protein. In the table there are roughly 150,000 distinct CDR3 sequences, approximately 40% of which are singletons. The material sequenced was sorted CD4+, CD8+, or CD8+CD57+ T cells (not recorded which) from PBMCs. These receptors were collected from a human donor in good health.

This clonotype was recorded many times. The V call is TRBV5-1, the J call TRBJ1-2, with TRBD1 identical over 12 bases. V shed 3 bases and J 8 bases; nucleotides not matched to a gene: 11. The germline V gene encodes CDR1 SGHRS and CDR2 YFSETQ. The CDR3 totals 16 residues. CDR3: CASSSRDRGLVEGYTF. In DNA, the CDR3 is TGCGCCAGCAGCTCCCGGGACAGGGGGCTAGTGGAGGGCTACACCTTC. Supplemented by reference TRBV5-1 and TRBJ1-2, the full variable domain reads KAGVTQTPRYLIKTRGQQVTLSCSPISGHRSVSWYQQTPGQGLQFLFEYFSETQRNKGNFPGRFSGRQFSNSRSEMNVSTLELGDSALYLCASSSRDRGLVEGYTFGSGTRLTVV.

This clonotype appeared many times. The chain recombines TRBV5-8 with TRBJ1-5, with TRBD1 as a possible D gene (5 bases). V lost 4 bases to trimming and J lost 11 bases, with 16 bases between them. CDR1 is SGHTS and CDR2 is YDEGEE in the germline V gene. CDR3 size: 13 residues. DNA for the CDR3: TGTGCCAGCAGCCTTGGGGCAGCCGGAACCCAGCATTTT. Its protein product is CASSLGAAGTQHF.

The V gene is TRBV4-3, the J gene TRBJ2-7; 8 positions agree with TRBD2. Germline V gene sequence: CDR1 LGHNA, CDR2 YSLEER. J gave up 2 bases and V 0 bases, and 6 bases lay outside the gene matches. This CDR3 region has 16 residues. The CDR3 DNA is TGCGCCAGCAGCCAAGATGGTACTAGCGGACCCTACGAGCAGTACTTC. Translation gives CASSQDGTSGPYEQYF.

Many counts were recorded for this clonotype. A read error may produce the germline difference seen at one junction end. The chain carries TRBV6-1 and TRBJ1-2, with D possibly being TRBD1 (5 bases). CDR3 length: 10 residues. The V gene's germline CDR1 is MNHNS and CDR2 SASEGT. CDR3 sequence reads: CASSEYRPSF. As DNA, the CDR3 is TGTGCCAGCAGTGAATACAGGCCGAGCTTC.

This clonotype showed up just a few times. The chain combines TRBV19 with TRBJ1-6, with 8 nucleotides matching TRBD1. Germline lookup yields CDR1 LNHDA and CDR2 SQIVND (reference sequence). J was trimmed by 5 bases and V by 2 bases; bases with no gene match: 2. This CDR3 has 15 amino acids. This chain's CDR3 is CASSIPGQDNSPLHF. The CDR3, as DNA: TGTGCCAGTAGTATACCGGGACAGGATAATTCACCCCTCCACTTT. Using reference TRBV19 and TRBJ1-6 for the parts outside the CDR3, the full variable domain is DGGITQSPKYLFRKEGQNVTLSCEQNLNHDAMYWYRQDPGQGLRLIYYSQIVNDFQKGDIAEGYSVSREKKESFPLTVTSAQKNPTAFYLCASSIPGQDNSPLHFGNGTRLTVT.

This clonotype occurred once. This sequence may be a read error, since a much larger clone differs from it by one base. The chain employs TRBV11-1 and TRBJ2-7; D is uncertain. V was cut by 6 bases and J by 6 bases, with 21 bases left in between. CDR3 length: 15 residues. Looked up from germline, CDR1 is SGHAT and CDR2 is FQDESV (reference sequence). CDR3 DNA sequence: TGTGCCAGCAGTGCCAGCCGGTGGCAGCCCTGCGAGCAGTACTTC. It specifies CASSASRWQPCEQYF.

The chain carries TRBV7-2 and TRBJ1-2; D remains ambiguous. This CDR3 is built from 12 residues. V was pared by 5 bases and J by 6 bases, with 10 bases between. Germline V CDR1 and CDR2: SGHTA, FQGNSA. In nucleotides, the CDR3 is TGTGCCAGCAGCCTTATGGGGAATGGCTACACCTTC. Translated: CASSLMGNGYTF. Based on the CDR3 plus reference TRBV7-2 and TRBJ1-2, the full variable domain is GAGVSQSPSNKVTEKGKDVELRCDPISGHTALYWYRQSLGQGLEFLIYFQGNSAPDKSGLPSDRFSAERTGGSVSTLTIQRTQQEDSAVYLCASSLMGNGYTFGSGTRLTVV.

On this clonotype: Because it lacks the conserved phenylalanine or tryptophan at the end, this CDR3 is likely a read error. The chain links TRBV20-1 to TRBJ1-1; no reliable D call. Per the germline V gene, CDR1 is DFQATT and CDR2 is SNEGSKA (reference sequence). V dropped 1 base and J dropped 5 bases, with 8 bases sitting between them. CDR3 length equals 12 residues. In nucleotides, the CDR3 is TGCAGTGCTAGAGCTATGGGGACTGAAGCTTTCTCT. Translating it yields CSARAMGTEAFS.

The chain carries TRBV25-1 and TRBJ1-2; TRBD1 matches 9 bases. The CDR3 totals 16 residues. V lost 4 bases to trimming and J lost 1 base; unmatched junction nucleotides: 7. CDR1 and CDR2 (germline): MGHDK, SYGVNS. The CDR3 nucleotides read TGTGCCAGCAGTGGGGGACAGGGAAACTTTAACTATGGCTACACCTTC. Its protein is CASSGGQGNFNYGYTF.

V is TRBV25-1 and J is TRBJ1-3, with unresolved D. Germline CDR1 is MGHDK and CDR2 is SYGVNS. V lost 4 bases and J 7 bases, leaving 8 bases between the germline ends. CDR3 size: 12 residues. The CDR3 DNA follows: TGTGCCAGCAGTGGGGGTGGGAACACCATATATTTT. Translated: CASSGGGNTIYF.

A word on this clonotype: A read error is possible here, since a much larger clone lies one base away. The final CDR3 position lacks the conserved phenylalanine or tryptophan, pointing to a likely read error. The V gene is TRBV12-3 or TRBV12-4, the J gene TRBJ1-1; D may be TRBD1 (6 bases). Trimming stripped 2 bases from V and 1 base from J, with 11 bases between. The CDR3 contains 15 residues. CDR3 DNA: TGTGCCAGCAGTTTAAGGGGGATAAAGAACACTGAAGCTTTCCTT. Encoded protein: CASSLRGIKNTEAFL.

This chain uses TRBV7-9 with TRBJ1-1; D gene unclear. Trimming removed 7 bases at V and 0 bases at J, with 9 bases between. Germline V lookup: CDR1 SEHNR, CDR2 FQNEAQ (reference sequence). The CDR3 runs to 13 residues. CDR3 sequence reads: CASIPDMNTEAFF. The CDR3 DNA follows: TGTGCCAGCATCCCAGATATGAACACTGAAGCTTTCTTT. Looking up the rest from reference TRBV7-9 and TRBJ1-1 gives the full variable domain: DTGVSQNPRHKITKRGQNVTFRCDPISEHNRLYWYRQTLGQGPEFLTYFQNEAQLEKSRLLSDRFSAERPKGSFSTLEIQRTEQGDSAMYLCASIPDMNTEAFFGQGTRLTVV.

This clonotype showed up many times. This chain connects TRBV12-5 to TRBJ1-5; possibly TRBD1 for D (5 bases). The V end lost 6 bases, the J end lost 11 bases, and 17 bases lay between the germline ends. Germline V gene data show CDR1 as LGHNT and CDR2 as FRNRAP. The CDR3 totals 13 residues. Here the CDR3 reads CASGRDGSGTQHF. The CDR3 DNA reads TGTGCTAGTGGACGGGACGGATCGGGGACCCAGCATTTT.

The table lists this clonotype with many counts. The chain carries TRBV3-1 and TRBJ2-7, with TRBD1 matching over 12 bases. After removal of 4 bases from V and 7 bases from J, the junction contained 8 bases not matched to a gene. CDR3 length: 15 amino acids. Germline V gene lookup returns CDR1 LGHDT and CDR2 YNNKEL (reference sequence). For the CDR3, the DNA is TGTGCCAGCAGCCCAACCGGGACAGGGGGCCGGGAGCAGTACTTC. Translated: CASSPTGTGGREQYF.

At least ten counts were recorded for this clonotype. V is TRBV20-1 and J is TRBJ2-7; D unclear. The CDR3 contains 13 residues. Germline values: CDR1 DFQATT, CDR2 SNEGSKA (reference sequence). V was clipped by 2 bases and J by 2 bases, with 10 bases between them. The CDR3 DNA sequence: TGCAGTGCTAGATTTGCGGATCCCTACGAGCAGTACTTC. Encoded protein: CSARFADPYEQYF.

This clonotype has a handful of counts. V gene TRBV6-2 or TRBV6-3 combines with J gene TRBJ1-5; D not resolved. Looked up from germline, CDR1 is MNHEY and CDR2 is SVGEGT. The V end was cut by 4 bases, the J end by 5 bases, with 12 bases between. The CDR3 spans 14 residues. The CDR3 DNA is TGTGCCAGCAGTTTCGTCACAAAACATCAGCCCCAGCATTTT. Protein: CASSFVTKHQPQHF.

This clonotype was seen more than once but under ten times. This rearrangement joins TRBV29-1 to TRBJ2-1, with 9 bases matching TRBD2. The CDR3 is 11 residues long. V shed 2 bases, J shed 11 bases, and the junction held 1 base outside the gene matches. Germline lookup yields CDR1 SQVTM and CDR2 ANQGSEA. The CDR3 sequence: CSVELAGKQFF. The CDR3 DNA reads TGCAGCGTTGAACTAGCGGGAAAGCAGTTCTTC.

This clonotype was seen more than once but under ten times. The chain carries TRBV3-1 and TRBJ2-6, with D perhaps matching TRBD2 (6 bases). With 4 bases removed from V and 2 bases from J, the gap between germline ends came to 15 bases. CDR1 is LGHDT and CDR2 is YNNKEL in the germline V gene (reference sequence). The CDR3 is 17 residues long. DNA of the CDR3: TGTGCCAGCAGCCCGGGACTGGGGGAAGCTGGGGCCAACGTCCTGACTTTC. Translated: CASSPGLGEAGANVLTF.

The rearrangement joins TRBV15 to TRBJ2-1; 14 nucleotides match TRBD2. Trimming took 2 bases from V and 1 from J; bases not matched to a gene: 10. CDR3 length: 20 amino acids. The germline V gene has CDR1 LNHNV and CDR2 YYDKDF (reference sequence). DNA for the CDR3: TGTGCCACCAGCAGAAAACGATCCGGGACTAGCGGGAGTTCCTACAATGAGCAGTTCTTC. Amino acids: CATSRKRSGTSGSSYNEQFF.

With respect to this clonotype: A much larger clone sits a single nucleotide away, making a read error possible. CDR3 in amino acids: CASSVAGSRDYSYKQYF. As DNA, the CDR3 is TGTGCCAGCAGCGTTGCGGGAAGCCGGGACTATTCCTACAAGCAGTACTTC. The genes are TRBV7-8 and TRBJ2-7; 7 nucleotides line up with TRBD2. Germline loops: CDR1 SGHVS, CDR2 FQNEAQ. The CDR3 covers 17 residues.

This clonotype was seen repeatedly, ten times or more. The V call is TRBV5-4, the J call TRBJ2-3, with 7 bases matching TRBD2. Germline CDR1 reads SGHNT; CDR2 reads YYREEE (reference sequence). The CDR3 runs 12 residues. Losses at the gene ends were 3 bases for V and 6 bases for J; bases not matched to a gene: 1. In nucleotides, the CDR3 is TGTGCCAGCAGCTGGGGGGGGGATACGCAGTATTTT. The encoded protein is CASSWGGDTQYF.

This clonotype occurred many times. V usage is TRBV3-1 and J usage is TRBJ2-5; D gene ambiguous. The V gene's germline CDR1 is LGHDT and CDR2 YNNKEL (reference sequence). This CDR3 has 15 residues. V lost 4 bases, J lost 0 bases, and 12 bases lay in between. CDR3 coding DNA: TGTGCCAGCAGCCGCCTACGAGCGAACCAAGAGACCCAGTACTTC. Protein product: CASSRLRANQETQYF.

V usage is TRBV12-3 or TRBV12-4 and J usage is TRBJ1-3; 9 bases fit TRBD1. V lost 5 bases, J lost 3 bases, and 2 bases stayed unmatched. The CDR3 covers 14 residues. In nucleotides, the CDR3 is TGTGCCAGCAGTCCGGGACAGGGTGGAAACACCATATATTTT. It yields the protein CASSPGQGGNTIYF.

This clonotype was observed many times. V usage is TRBV24-1 and J usage is TRBJ2-4; 7 bases map to TRBD1. The length of the CDR3 is 15 residues. Germline values: CDR1 KGHDR, CDR2 SFDVKD. The V segment lost 5 bases and the J segment 5 bases; nucleotides outside the gene matches: 8. The CDR3 DNA is TGTGCCACCAGTGCCCACACAGGGGCCGAAAACATTCAGTACTTC. Amino acid sequence: CATSAHTGAENIQYF.

The chain uses TRBV12-3 or TRBV12-4 and TRBJ2-5; D possibly corresponds to TRBD2 (5 bases). Between the trimmed V and J ends, which lost 5 bases and 3 bases, there was a span of 13 bases. There are 14 residues in the CDR3. The CDR3 loop is CASSHFGGKETQYF. The CDR3 DNA sequence: TGTGCCAGCAGTCATTTTGGAGGAAAAGAGACCCAGTACTTC.

The genes are TRBV7-9 and TRBJ1-6; D is possibly TRBD1 (5 bases). The germline V gene encodes CDR1 SEHNR and CDR2 FQNEAQ (reference sequence). The CDR3 consists of 14 residues. Trimming removed 6 bases at V and 7 bases at J, with 13 bases between. CDR3 amino acids: CASRWDGENSPLHF. The DNA for the CDR3 is TGTGCCAGCAGGTGGGACGGGGAAAATTCACCCCTCCACTTT.

The chain links TRBV20-1 to TRBJ2-5, with TRBD2 matching over 7 bases. This CDR3 region has 15 residues. V was clipped by 3 bases and J by 2 bases; unmatched bases: 9. The germline V gene has CDR1 DFQATT and CDR2 SNEGSKA (reference sequence). The chain's CDR3 is CSARPLAEVQETQYF. CDR3 bases: TGCAGTGCTAGGCCTCTAGCGGAGGTTCAAGAGACCCAGTACTTC.

This clonotype occurred many times. The gene calls are TRBV7-2 and TRBJ2-3; D is ambiguous. In germline, CDR1 is SGHTA, CDR2 FQGNSA. The CDR3 is made up of 15 amino acids. Trimming cost V 1 base and J 4 bases, with 12 bases left between them. CDR3 DNA sequence: TGTGCCAGCAGCTTAGGACCTCCCCGGGCAGATACGCAGTATTTT. Translating it yields CASSLGPPRADTQYF.

In its sample, this clonotype was seen many times. The chain joins TRBV7-2 to TRBJ1-4; TRBD1 aligns across 7 bases. The J segment lost 2 bases and the V segment lost 5 bases, leaving 5 bases of the junction unmatched. The germline V gene has CDR1 SGHTA and CDR2 FQGNSA. The CDR3 has 15 amino acids. The CDR3 loop reads CASSTQQGTNEKLFF. The CDR3 region has the DNA TGTGCCAGCAGCACTCAACAGGGGACTAATGAAAAACTGTTTTTT.

As concerns this clonotype: Given a much more abundant clone one base away, this may be a read error. The chain joins TRBV12-3 or TRBV12-4 to TRBJ1-1; D uncertain. V lost 7 bases and J lost 6, with 12 bases in between. This CDR3 is 12 amino acids long. This CDR3 reads CASTKRGSEAFF. The DNA of the CDR3 is TGTGCCAGCACGAAACGGGGTTCTGAAGCTTTCTTT.

In DNA, the CDR3 is TGTGCCAGCAGTGAACTAAGGGCGCGGGGCTACACCTTC. Translation: CASSELRARGYTF. The genes are TRBV2 and TRBJ1-2; D gene uncertain. The CDR3 has 13 residues. V was shortened by 2 bases and J by 8 bases, with 12 bases between the two germline ends. Germline V CDR1 and CDR2: SNHLY, FYNNEI.